The present entry profiles one TCR beta chain with its context. The entry originates in a study of cytomegalovirus exposure and HLA in healthy donors. 60 Vbeta and 13 Jbeta primers were used in PCR. Some clones are missing from TCRdb's copy, which holds only in-frame ones; the method was immunoSEQ multiplex PCR. This table has around 75,000 clones, around three quarters appearing once. The clonotype comes from a man aged 35 to 55 in good health and CMV-seronegative. Input material: PBMCs.

In DNA form, the CDR3 reads TGTGCCAGCAGCTCCGGGACAAGCAATTCACCCCTCCACTTT. Amino acids: CASSSGTSNSPLHF. The chain uses TRBV7-2 and TRBJ1-6; the D gene is possibly TRBD1 (6 bases). CDR1 is SGHTA and CDR2 is FQGNSA in the germline V gene. V was shortened by 4 bases and J by 7 bases, with 11 bases between the two germline ends. The CDR3 covers 14 residues.